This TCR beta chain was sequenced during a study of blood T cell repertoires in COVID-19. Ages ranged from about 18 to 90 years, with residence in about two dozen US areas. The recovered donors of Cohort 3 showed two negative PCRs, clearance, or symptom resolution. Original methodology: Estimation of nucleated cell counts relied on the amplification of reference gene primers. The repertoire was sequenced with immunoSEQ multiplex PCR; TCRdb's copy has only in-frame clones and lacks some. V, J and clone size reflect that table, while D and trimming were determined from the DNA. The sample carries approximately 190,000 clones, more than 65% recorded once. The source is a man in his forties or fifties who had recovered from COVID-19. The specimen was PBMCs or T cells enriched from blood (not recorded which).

The CDR3 spells CASSYLGENSPLHF. The CDR3 DNA sequence: TGTGCCAGCAGTTACTTGGGAGAGAATTCACCCCTCCACTTT. This sequence joins TRBV6-2 or TRBV6-3 and TRBJ1-6, with no clear D. V lost 1 base and J 7 bases, leaving 8 bases between the germline ends. Germline CDR1 and CDR2: MNHEY and SVGEGT. The CDR3 contains 14 residues.